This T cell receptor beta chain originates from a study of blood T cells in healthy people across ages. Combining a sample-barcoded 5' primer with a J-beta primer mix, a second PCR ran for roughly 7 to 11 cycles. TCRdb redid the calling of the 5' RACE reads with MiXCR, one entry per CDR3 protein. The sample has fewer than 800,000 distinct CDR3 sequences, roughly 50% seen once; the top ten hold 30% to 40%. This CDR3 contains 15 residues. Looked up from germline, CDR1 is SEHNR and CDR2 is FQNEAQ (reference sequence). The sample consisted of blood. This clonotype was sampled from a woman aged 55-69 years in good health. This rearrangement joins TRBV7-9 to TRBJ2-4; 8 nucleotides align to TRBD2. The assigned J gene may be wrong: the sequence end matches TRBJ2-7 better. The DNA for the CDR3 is TGTGCCAGCAGCTATTCCTTAGCGGGAATGTCCGAGCAGTACTTC. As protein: CASSYSLAGMSEQYF.